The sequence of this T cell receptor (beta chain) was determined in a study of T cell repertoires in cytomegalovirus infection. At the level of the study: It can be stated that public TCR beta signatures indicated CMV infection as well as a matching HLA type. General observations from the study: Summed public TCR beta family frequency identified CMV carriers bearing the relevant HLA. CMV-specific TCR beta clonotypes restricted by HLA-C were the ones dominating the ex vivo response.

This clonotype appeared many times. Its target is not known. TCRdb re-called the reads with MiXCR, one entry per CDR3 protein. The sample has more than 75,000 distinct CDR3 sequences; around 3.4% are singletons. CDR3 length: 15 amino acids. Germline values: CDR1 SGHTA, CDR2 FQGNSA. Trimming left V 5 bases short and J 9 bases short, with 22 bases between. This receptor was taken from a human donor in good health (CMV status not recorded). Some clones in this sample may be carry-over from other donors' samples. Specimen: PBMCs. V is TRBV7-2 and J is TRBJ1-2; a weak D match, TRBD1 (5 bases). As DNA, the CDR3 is TGTGCCAGCAGCCTAGGGTTGGCGGACGGGGCGAGCTACACCTTC. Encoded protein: CASSLGLADGASYTF.